Detailed here is one T cell receptor beta chain. The CDR3 has 16 residues. Unmatched junction bases numbered 9, after V lost 5 bases and J lost 4 bases. The germline gives CDR1 SGHTA, CDR2 FQGNSA. Method: immunoSEQ multiplex PCR; TCRdb's copy keeps in-frame clones and lacks some. The table lists around 100,000 clones, roughly 90% of them singletons, with 1.8% in the top ten. This record comes from a study of T cell responses to AZD1222 COVID-19 vaccine. This specimen consisted of peripheral blood, obtained on day 0 of AZD1222 vaccination. J is TRBJ1-4 and V is TRBV7-2, with TRBD1 matching 8 bases. The sequence was obtained from an adult in good health. CDR3 amino acids: CASSEGTGGNNEKLFF. The DNA for the CDR3 is TGTGCCAGCAGCGAGGGGACAGGCGGAAATAATGAAAAACTGTTTTTT. Complete variable domain (other parts from reference TRBV7-2 and TRBJ1-4): GAGVSQSPSNKVTEKGKDVELRCDPISGHTALYWYRQSLGQGLEFLIYFQGNSAPDKSGLPSDRFSAERTGGSVSTLTIQRTQQEDSAVYLCASSEGTGGNNEKLFFGSGTQLSVL.